This T cell receptor beta chain was captured by sequencing in a study of blood T cell repertoires in COVID-19. Profiled with immunoSEQ multiplex PCR; TCRdb holds only in-frame clones, not every one. The table includes hundreds of thousands of clones, around nine tenths detected once. V was pared by 3 bases and J by 6 bases, with 11 bases of the junction left unmatched. The CDR3 runs to 15 residues. The germline gives CDR1 SGDLS, CDR2 YYNGEE. The sequencing sample was made of peripheral blood. The V gene is TRBV9, the J gene TRBJ2-7; 8 bases line up with TRBD2. The clonotype comes from a woman in her seventies with COVID-19, enrolled during active disease. In nucleotides, the CDR3 is TGTGCCAGCAGCGCGGGGGCGGGAGGTATCTTCGAGCAGTACTTC. Residues: CASSAGAGGIFEQYF.